Each of the 8 T cell receptor beta chains below was sequenced from the same sample in a study of cytomegalovirus exposure and HLA in healthy donors. The PCR ran on 60 Vbeta and 13 Jbeta primers. TCRdb's table, derived via immunoSEQ multiplex PCR, lists solely in-frame clones and lacks some. The sample lists some 190,000 clones, approximately 80% occurring once. The sequenced sample consisted of PBMCs. The receptor set was obtained from a girl aged 10 to 17 in good health and CMV-seropositive.

The chain carries TRBV4-1 and TRBJ2-7, with D possibly TRBD1 on 5 matching bases. V lost 0 bases and J 7 bases, leaving 13 bases between the germline ends. Looked up from germline, CDR1 is MGHRA and CDR2 is YSYEKL. The CDR3 loop spans 14 amino acids. The CDR3 DNA sequence: TGCGCCAGCAGCCAAGATATAGGGGTTTGGGAGCAGTACTTC. This sequence encodes CASSQDIGVWEQYF.

This clone was picked up a small number of times. The chain carries TRBV12-5 and TRBJ1-4; 8 nucleotides align to TRBD1. The CDR3 runs to 17 residues. Germline V gene lookup returns CDR1 LGHNT and CDR2 FRNRAP. The ends lost 1 base at V and 3 bases at J; junction bases unmatched: 7. CDR3 nucleotide sequence: TGTGCTAGTGGTTTGGGGACAGGGTCCTCTCCTAATGAAAAACTGTTTTTT. Amino acid sequence: CASGLGTGSSPNEKLFF.

This clone appeared a single time. The chain couples TRBV5-4 to TRBJ1-1; maybe TRBD1 (6 bases). Trimming stripped 0 bases from V and 5 bases from J, with 14 bases between. The germline V gene encodes CDR1 SGHNT and CDR2 YYREEE (reference sequence). The CDR3 loop spans 15 amino acids. DNA of the CDR3: TGTGCCAGCAGCTTGGGAGGGCTCAGGGGAACTGAAGCTTTCTTT. It yields the protein CASSLGGLRGTEAFF. The full variable domain, with the rest looked up from reference TRBV5-4 and TRBJ1-1, is ETGVTQSPTHLIKTRGQQVTLRCSSQSGHNTVSWYQQALGQGPQFIFQYYREEENGRGNFPPRFSGLQFPNYSSELNVNALELDDSALYLCASSLGGLRGTEAFFGQGTRLTVV.

J is TRBJ2-5 and V is TRBV5-4; 8 bases agree with TRBD1. J was trimmed by 5 bases and V by 6 bases; bases with no gene match: 0. Germline CDR1 is SGHNT and CDR2 is YYREEE (reference sequence). This CDR3 has 11 amino acids. CDR3 coding DNA: TGTGCCAGCAACAGGGGGGAGACCCAGTACTTC. This codes for CASNRGETQYF. The full variable domain, with the rest looked up from reference TRBV5-4 and TRBJ2-5, is ETGVTQSPTHLIKTRGQQVTLRCSSQSGHNTVSWYQQALGQGPQFIFQYYREEENGRGNFPPRFSGLQFPNYSSELNVNALELDDSALYLCASNRGETQYFGPGTRLLVL.

The chain carries TRBV7-9 and TRBJ1-3, with 8 bases lining up with TRBD1. The CDR3 covers 15 residues. J was trimmed by 4 bases and V by 3 bases; bases with no gene match: 5. CDR1 and CDR2 from the germline V gene are SEHNR and FQNEAQ (reference sequence). The CDR3 loop reads CASSLGQERGNTIYF. The CDR3 coding sequence is TGTGCCAGCAGCTTGGGACAGGAGCGAGGAAACACCATATATTTT.

The chain couples TRBV5-4 to TRBJ2-1; 12 nucleotides agree with TRBD1. With V trimmed by 3 bases and J by 5 bases, 3 bases remained unmatched. This CDR3 comprises 15 residues. Germline V gives CDR1 SGHNT, CDR2 YYREEE (reference sequence). This CDR3 reads CASSSRDRGHNEQFF. Here the CDR3 DNA reads TGTGCCAGCAGCTCCCGGGACAGGGGGCACAATGAGCAGTTCTTC.

The rearrangement links TRBV5-1 to TRBJ2-7; D is undetermined. CDR3 size: 10 residues. V was pared by 5 bases and J by 4 bases, with 4 bases between. CDR1 is SGHRS and CDR2 is YFSETQ in the germline V gene. This chain's CDR3 is CASSAYEQYF. The CDR3 DNA follows: TGCGCCAGCAGTGCGTACGAGCAGTACTTC.

The J gene is TRBJ1-5, the V gene TRBV11-2; D possibly corresponds to TRBD1 (5 bases). Germline CDR1 and CDR2: SGHAT and FQNNGV. V lost 6 bases to trimming and J lost 4 bases, with 16 bases between them. The CDR3 covers 15 residues. The CDR3 sequence is CASSLRGVGNQPQHF. The DNA of the CDR3 is TGTGCCAGCAGTCTTAGGGGCGTTGGTAATCAGCCCCAGCATTTT.